This T cell receptor (beta chain) was found in a study of cytomegalovirus exposure and HLA in healthy donors. Per germline, CDR1 SGDLS and CDR2 YYNGEE. V was pared by 3 bases and J by 0 bases, with 8 bases between. The CDR3 is 14 residues long. The primer mix had 60 Vbeta and 13 Jbeta primers. How the authors handled the data: A later analysis counted 80 million or so unique TCR beta chains, some 11 million shared. TCRdb's table, derived via immunoSEQ multiplex PCR, lists solely in-frame clones and lacks some. Clone size and the V and J calls come from that table; the DNA yielded D and trimming. The table shows approximately 170,000 clones, with 68% occurring only once.

V gene TRBV9 combines with J gene TRBJ2-3; D perhaps matches TRBD1 (6 bases). The source is a woman between 18 and 29 years old in good health and CMV-seropositive. The sample consisted of PBMCs. The CDR3 nucleotides read TGTGCCAGCAGCGCAGGGGATAGCACAGATACGCAGTATTTT. It yields the protein CASSAGDSTDTQYF.